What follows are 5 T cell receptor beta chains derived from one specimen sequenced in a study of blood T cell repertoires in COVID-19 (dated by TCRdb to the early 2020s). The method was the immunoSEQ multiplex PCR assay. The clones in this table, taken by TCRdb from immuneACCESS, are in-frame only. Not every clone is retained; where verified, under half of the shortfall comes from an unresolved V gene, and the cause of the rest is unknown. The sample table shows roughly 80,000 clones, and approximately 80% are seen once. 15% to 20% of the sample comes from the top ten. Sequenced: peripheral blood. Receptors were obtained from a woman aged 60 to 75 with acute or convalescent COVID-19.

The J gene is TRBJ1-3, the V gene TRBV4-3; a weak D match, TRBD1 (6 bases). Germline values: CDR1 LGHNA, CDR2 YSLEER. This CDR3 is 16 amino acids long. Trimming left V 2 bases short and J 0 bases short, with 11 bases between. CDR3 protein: CASSQMTGLSGNTIYF. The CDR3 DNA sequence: TGCGCCAGCAGCCAAATGACAGGACTCTCTGGAAACACCATATATTTT.

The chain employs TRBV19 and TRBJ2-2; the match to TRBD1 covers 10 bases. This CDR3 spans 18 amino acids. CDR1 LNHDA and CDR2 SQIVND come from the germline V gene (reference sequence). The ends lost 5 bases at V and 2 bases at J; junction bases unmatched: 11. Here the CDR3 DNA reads TGTGCCAGTAGTGCCCGGGACAGGGGAGGGGGAAACACCGGGGAGCTGTTTTTT. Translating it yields CASSARDRGGGNTGELFF.

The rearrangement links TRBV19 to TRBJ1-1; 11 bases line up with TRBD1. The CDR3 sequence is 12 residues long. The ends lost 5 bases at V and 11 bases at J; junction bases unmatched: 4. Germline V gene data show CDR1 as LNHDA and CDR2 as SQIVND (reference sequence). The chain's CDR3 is CASSPGQGAAFF. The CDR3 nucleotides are TGTGCCAGTAGTCCTGGACAGGGGGCGGCTTTCTTT.

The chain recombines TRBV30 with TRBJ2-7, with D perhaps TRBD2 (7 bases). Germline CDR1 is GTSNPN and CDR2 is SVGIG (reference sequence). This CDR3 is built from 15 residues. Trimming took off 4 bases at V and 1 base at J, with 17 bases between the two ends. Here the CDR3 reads CAWTGRGGTSYEQYV. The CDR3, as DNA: TGTGCCTGGACCGGAAGGGGGGGCACTTCCTACGAGCAGTACGTC.

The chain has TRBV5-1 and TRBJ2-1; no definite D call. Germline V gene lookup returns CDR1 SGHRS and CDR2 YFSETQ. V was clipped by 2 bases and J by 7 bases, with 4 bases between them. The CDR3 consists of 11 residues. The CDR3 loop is CASSLINEQFF. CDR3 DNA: TGCGCCAGCAGCTTAATAAATGAGCAGTTCTTC.